This TCR beta chain was sequenced in a study of beta chain features in type 1 diabetes. CDR3 length equals 13 residues. Germline CDR1 and CDR2: SGHTA and FQGNSA. Trimming removed 7 bases from V and 6 bases from J; junction bases left unmatched: 8. This clone appeared a few times. Its target is not known. Whole-study results and caveats: Among patients, naive, central memory and Treg TCRB repertoires appeared more similar than among healthy donors.

Expressed TCRB transcripts were sequenced because the entire RNA isolate underwent reverse transcription. TCRdb's table, derived via immunoSEQ multiplex PCR, lists solely in-frame clones and lacks some. The profile shows approximately 140,000 clones, 6.9% of them singletons. The material sequenced was central memory CD4+ T cells from blood. The rearrangement links TRBV7-2 to TRBJ1-1, with 7 bases aligning to TRBD1. The receptor was isolated from a woman younger than 45 in good health. CDR3 protein: CASTPSTGPEAFF. The CDR3 region has the DNA TGTGCCAGCACCCCCTCGACAGGGCCTGAAGCTTTCTTT.